A single T cell receptor (beta chain) is shown here with its context. The data belong to a study of blood T cell repertoires in COVID-19. Overall study context: Samples came from the United States, Italy and Spain, spanning acute and convalescent COVID-19. The cDNA or gDNA used as material had been derived from T cells, B-cell-depleted T cells, or PBMCs.

Authors' processing steps: Reference gene primer amplification in the assay estimated nucleated cell counts. Sequencing used immunoSEQ multiplex PCR; TCRdb keeps in-frame clones, though not all of them. V and J calls plus clone size are reproduced from that table; the DNA served to infer D and trimming. Counted here are under 110,000 clones, about 90% occurring once; the ten biggest clones make up approximately 10%. The TCR originated in a woman aged 25 to 39 with acute or convalescent COVID-19. Sequencing was performed on peripheral blood.

The CDR3 region is CASSAGSLPNQPQHF. For the CDR3, the DNA is TGTGCCAGCAGCGCCGGTTCCCTCCCCAATCAGCCCCAGCATTTT. This chain links TRBV2 with TRBJ1-5; the D is unclear. From germline, CDR1 is SNHLY and CDR2 FYNNEI. Trimming left V 6 bases short and J 3 bases short, with 15 bases between. The CDR3 has 15 amino acids.